Detailed here is one TCR beta chain. Its antigen is undetermined. The V gene lost 4 bases and the J gene lost 2 bases, with 12 bases spanning the gap. CDR3 length: 15 amino acids. Germline CDR1 ENHRY, CDR2 SYGVKD. PCR employed 60 Vbeta and 13 Jbeta primers. Assay: immunoSEQ multiplex PCR; the TCRdb copy retains only in-frame clones and omits some. This table has approximately 130,000 clones, about two thirds appearing once. These data belong to a study of cytomegalovirus exposure and HLA in healthy donors. Study outcomes and limitations: A later analysis linked fewer than 20,000 TCR beta sequences to HLA alleles at 0.05 false discovery rate. An analysis done earlier found most TCR beta V segments productive about 87% or about 30% of the time.

The gene calls are TRBV10-3 and TRBJ1-3; a possible D gene is TRBD1 (6 bases). Sequencing was done on a sample of PBMCs. The clonotype originates from a woman between 35 and 50 years old in good health and CMV-seronegative. CDR3 residues: CAISGEGGPGNTIYF. In DNA, the CDR3 is TGTGCCATCAGTGGGGAGGGGGGTCCTGGAAACACCATATATTTT.